One and the same sample provided the 11 T cell receptor beta chains below, sequenced in a study of shared clonotypes between healthy human individuals. Data came from immunoSEQ multiplex PCR; TCRdb stores just in-frame clones and leaves some out. This table has around 700,000 clones, 73% appearing once. Input material: memory CD4+ T cells sorted from blood. As for subset: CD45RA-negative fraction. Every receptor here comes from a woman under 40 in good health.

The genes are TRBV15 and TRBJ2-1; 13 nucleotides agree with TRBD2. Looked up from germline, CDR1 is LNHNV and CDR2 is YYDKDF (reference sequence). The CDR3 consists of 20 residues. V was clipped by 1 base and J by 2 bases; unmatched bases: 11. CDR3 DNA: TGTGCCACCAGCAGAGGGCCGGGACTAGCGGGACTTTGGGCCTACAATGAGCAGTTCTTC. It is translated as CATSRGPGLAGLWAYNEQFF.

The CDR3 here is CASSRAGGYEQYF. The CDR3 DNA sequence: TGTGCCTCTAGTCGAGCGGGAGGATACGAGCAGTACTTC. The chain employs TRBV27 and TRBJ2-7; 9 positions match TRBD2. In germline, CDR1 is MNHEY, CDR2 SMNVEV (reference sequence). The CDR3 runs 13 residues. Trimming removed 11 bases from V and 4 bases from J; junction bases left unmatched: 9.

The chain carries TRBV4-1 and TRBJ2-7; 9 nucleotides align to TRBD2. Germline V gene data show CDR1 as MGHRA and CDR2 as YSYEKL. Trimming at V came to 0 bases and at J to 5 bases, leaving 8 bases not matched to a gene. This CDR3 is built from 16 residues. DNA of the CDR3: TGCGCCAGCAGCCAAGATGGCGGGAGGGCTTTCGACGAGCAGTACTTC. This gives the protein CASSQDGGRAFDEQYF.

Comments on this clone: Other nucleotide sequences in the sample specify the same CDR3. The chain joins TRBV29-1 to TRBJ1-1; no clear D. CDR3 length: 13 residues. Germline CDR1 is SQVTM and CDR2 is ANQGSEA. The V and J ends lost 2 bases and 1 base respectively, with 8 bases between them. As DNA, the CDR3 is TGCAGCGTTGAACTGGGCCAGAACACTGAAGCTTTCTTT. Translating gives CSVELGQNTEAFF.

This chain joins TRBV10-1 and TRBJ2-1; tentative D call: TRBD2 (5 bases). The CDR3 covers 17 residues. Germline-derived CDR1 and CDR2 are WNHNN and SYGVQD (reference sequence). V lost 10 bases to trimming and J lost 7 bases, with 29 bases between them. CDR3 in amino acids: CAICAVVQLNGENEQFF. CDR3 coding DNA: TGCGCCATCTGCGCAGTGGTCCAACTAAACGGGGAGAATGAGCAGTTCTTC.

The chain links TRBV6-6 to TRBJ1-3; D remains ambiguous. The CDR3 sequence is 13 residues long. V was trimmed by 6 bases and J by 8 bases, leaving 14 bases between them. Per the germline V gene, CDR1 is MNHNY and CDR2 is SVGAGI (reference sequence). CDR3 loop: CASSPVVVDTIYF. The CDR3 DNA reads TGTGCCAGCAGCCCCGTTGTGGTAGACACCATATATTTT.

This clone was seen only a few times. The chain uses TRBV9 and TRBJ2-2; TRBD2 aligns across 8 bases. V gave up 4 bases and J gave up 4 bases; unmatched junction bases: 6. The germline CDR1 and CDR2 sequences are SGDLS and YYNGEE. This CDR3 has 15 residues. The CDR3 is CASSTRLAPTGELFF. CDR3 DNA: TGTGCCAGCAGCACTAGACTAGCGCCCACCGGGGAGCTGTTTTTT.

This chain uses TRBV4-1 with TRBJ2-4; possibly TRBD1 or TRBD2 for D (5 bases each). The V end was cut by 2 bases, the J end by 0 bases, with 11 bases between. CDR3 length equals 16 residues. CDR1 MGHRA and CDR2 YSYEKL come from the germline V gene. CDR3 protein: CASSQLRGVAKNIQYF. The DNA of the CDR3 is TGCGCCAGCAGCCAACTCCGAGGGGTAGCCAAAAACATTCAGTACTTC.

CDR3 coding DNA: TGTGCCAGCACGGGGCTCCATGATACGCAGTATTTT. Translating it yields CASTGLHDTQYF. The rearrangement joins TRBV2 to TRBJ2-3, with D perhaps TRBD1 or TRBD2 (5 bases each). CDR3 size: 12 residues. The ends were cut back, 7 bases at V and 6 bases at J, with 11 bases in the middle. The germline gives CDR1 SNHLY, CDR2 FYNNEI.

The chain employs TRBV4-1 and TRBJ2-6; 9 nucleotides match TRBD2. The CDR3 is 19 residues long. Germline assignment: CDR1 MGHRA and CDR2 YSYEKL. Trimming cost V 0 bases and J 4 bases; bases outside gene matches: 10. DNA for the CDR3: TGCGCCAGCAGCCAAGAAGGTCTAGCGGGACGGTTGGGGGCCAACGTCCTGACTTTC. Its translation: CASSQEGLAGRLGANVLTF.

The chain carries TRBV4-2 and TRBJ1-5; 7 bases match TRBD1. The CDR3 has 15 amino acids. The germline CDR1 and CDR2 sequences are LGHNA and YNFKEQ. Losses at the gene ends were 1 base for V and 7 bases for J; bases not matched to a gene: 7. The CDR3 protein is CASSQAMDRRQPQHF. The CDR3 coding sequence is TGTGCCAGCAGCCAAGCGATGGACAGGCGACAGCCCCAGCATTTT.